This TCR beta chain comes out of a study of cytomegalovirus exposure and HLA in healthy donors. Background on the study: Unique TCR beta sequences numbering approximately 120 million came from about 179 million T cells in an earlier analysis. General study results and limits: About 90% or about 30% of the time was how often most TCR beta V segments were productive, according to an earlier analysis. Across donors, sequencing depth was assumed by presence/absence analyses to be roughly uniform.

CDR3 length: 14 amino acids. With 5 bases removed from V and 1 base from J, the gap between germline ends came to 11 bases. CDR1 and CDR2 (germline): LNHDA, SQIVND (reference sequence). In its sample, this clone was seen a few times. Antigen unknown. PCR used 60 Vbeta primers and 13 Jbeta primers. Here immunoSEQ multiplex PCR was the method, and the copy in TCRdb shows in-frame clones only, minus some. The table shows 250,000 to 300,000 clones, with 84% occurring only once. The receptor's source is a woman in her thirties or forties in good health and CMV-seropositive. The sequenced material came from PBMCs. The rearrangement joins TRBV19 to TRBJ1-2; D is perhaps TRBD1 (6 bases). CDR3 DNA: TGTGCCAGTAGTGCGGACAGCTATAACTATGGCTACACCTTC. It is translated as CASSADSYNYGYTF.